A single T cell receptor beta chain is shown here with its context. The antigen is not known. This CDR3 region has 14 residues. Per the germline V gene, CDR1 is DFQATT and CDR2 is SNEGSKA (reference sequence). Trimming cost V 4 bases and J 5 bases; bases outside gene matches: 6. 5'RACE primed from the constant segment yielded TCR alpha and TCR beta cDNA libraries bearing sample barcodes and UMIs. Using its own MiXCR run on the 5' RACE reads, TCRdb lists one record per CDR3 protein. Of some 340,000 distinct CDR3 sequences in the sample, 10% to 15% are singletons; the top ten hold about 21%. The sample belongs to a study of T-cell memory formation after mild COVID-19. Study conclusions and caveats: Balance between CD4 and CD8 was seen in clones contracting day 15 to 85, and a CD4+ lean was seen in later expanders.

This chain links TRBV20-1 with TRBJ2-7, with TRBD2 identical over 12 bases. The clonotype comes from a young man who had mild COVID-19 (a few samples of this study predate the infection). Cell type and time point are not known. Sequencing was done on a sample of PBMCs or a T cell subset sorted from them (not recorded which). The CDR3 reads CSANPSGGAHEQYF. DNA of the CDR3: TGCAGTGCTAACCCTAGCGGGGGGGCTCACGAGCAGTACTTC.